Listed below are T cell receptor beta chains from one sample, sequenced in a study of T cell responses to AZD1222 COVID-19 vaccine. Only in-frame clones appear in the TCRdb table, and some are missing; sequencing was by immunoSEQ multiplex PCR. This sample has approximately 130,000 clones; 80% to 95% occur once, and the top ten carry about 1.1%. This specimen was peripheral blood, taken 28 days after the second AZD1222 dose. The origin of the receptors is an adult who received the AZD1222 COVID-19 vaccine. CDR3s include the opening cysteine and the closing phenylalanine or tryptophan. The D gene is left open where the match is weak. Clone size is not always given. Where it is, it says once, few, many or a class for expanded clones.

NA TRBJ1-5 TRBD1 TRBV10-3 CAISEVRGNQPQHF TGTGCCATCAGTGAAGTCAGGGGGAATCAGCCCCAGCATTTT
NA TRBJ1-1 TRBD1 TRBV30 CAWRGTGGPNTEAFF TGTGCCTGGAGGGGGACAGGGGGTCCGAACACTGAAGCTTTCTTT
few TRBJ2-6 NA TRBV13 CASSARSSGANVLTF TGTGCCAGCAGCGCCAGGAGCTCTGGGGCCAACGTCCTGACTTTC
once TRBJ1-2 TRBD1 TRBV6-2/TRBV6-3 CASSYGDRHGYTF TGTGCCAGCAGTTACGGGGACAGGCATGGCTACACCTTC
NA TRBJ1-5 NA TRBV19 CASSGVGGSNQPQHF TGTGCCAGTAGTGGTGTTGGGGGTAGCAATCAGCCCCAGCATTTT
NA TRBJ1-1 NA TRBV6-5 CASRGRNTEAFF TGTGCCAGCAGGGGACGGAACACTGAAGCTTTCTTT
NA TRBJ2-2 TRBD2 TRBV19 CASSSRTSGRTGELFF TGTGCCAGTAGCTCAAGGACTAGCGGGAGGACCGGGGAGCTGTTTTTT
NA TRBJ1-5 TRBD1 TRBV29-1 CSVEDNGFRDRGYNGSNQPQHF TGCAGCGTTGAAGATAACGGGTTTCGGGACAGGGGGTATAACGGGAGCAATCAGCCCCAGCATTTT
NA TRBJ2-7 NA TRBV9 CASSVGFSSYEQYF TGTGCCAGCAGCGTAGGTTTCAGCTCCTACGAGCAGTACTTC
NA TRBJ1-2 NA TRBV7-8 CASSLAPGPAGYTF TGTGCCAGCAGCTTAGCCCCGGGTCCTGCTGGCTACACCTTC
NA TRBJ1-2 NA TRBV21-1 CASSKAGTGDLLYTF TGTGCCAGCAGCAAAGCCGGGACAGGGGATCTCCTCTACACCTTC
NA TRBJ2-2 NA TRBV5-4 CASSKDGPGFAGPNTGELFF TGTGCCAGCAGTAAGGACGGTCCTGGGTTTGCGGGGCCGAACACCGGGGAGCTGTTTTTT
once TRBJ1-1 NA TRBV7-2 CASSLAGGAEAFF TGTGCCAGCAGCTTGGCCGGGGGCGCGGAAGCTTTCTTT
NA TRBJ1-4 NA TRBV7-9 CASSAPGRLGEKLFF TGTGCCAGCAGTGCCCCTGGACGACTTGGGGAAAAACTGTTTTTT
NA TRBJ2-3 NA TRBV7-2 CASSLASLGDTQYF TGTGCCAGCAGCTTAGCATCACTCGGAGATACGCAGTATTTT
NA TRBJ2-7 TRBD1 TRBV7-2 CASSLDRGPYEQYF TGTGCCAGCAGCTTGGACAGGGGACCCTACGAGCAGTACTTC
NA TRBJ2-2 NA TRBV3-1/TRBV3-2 CASSHAPTGYGTGELFF TGTGCCAGCAGCCACGCCCCGACGGGGTACGGCACCGGGGAGCTGTTTTTT
NA TRBJ2-1 NA TRBV6-1 CASSEDVWAGRAYNEQFF TGTGCCAGCAGTGAAGACGTGTGGGCGGGACGGGCCTACAATGAGCAGTTCTTC
once TRBJ1-5 TRBD1 TRBV2 CASRYDRANQPQHF TGTGCCAGCAGGTACGACAGGGCCAATCAGCCCCAGCATTTT
NA TRBJ2-7 NA TRBV4-2 CASSQEGGHSYEQYF TGTGCCAGCAGCCAGGAGGGGGGGCATTCCTACGAGCAGTACTTC
NA TRBJ2-2 NA TRBV21-1 CASSNTGELFF TGTGCCAGCAGCAACACCGGGGAGCTGTTTTTT
NA TRBJ1-1 TRBD1 TRBV7-2 CASSLDRGMNTEAFF TGTGCCAGCAGCTTAGACAGGGGGATGAACACTGAAGCTTTCTTT
NA TRBJ1-2 NA TRBV30 CAWAFKGGDYGYTF TGTGCCTGGGCCTTTAAGGGTGGGGACTATGGCTACACCTTC
NA TRBJ2-3 NA TRBV6-2/TRBV6-3 CASSQSEHTQYF TGTGCCAGCAGTCAGTCCGAGCATACGCAGTATTTT
once TRBJ2-1 TRBD2 TRBV7-3 CASSSTSGSYNEQFF TGTGCCAGCAGCTCTACTAGCGGCTCCTACAATGAGCAGTTCTTC
NA TRBJ1-2 NA TRBV5-1 CASSLTGIYGYTF TGCGCCAGCAGCTTGACGGGAATCTATGGCTACACCTTC
NA TRBJ1-2 TRBD1 TRBV6-5 CANPTGNLYTF TGTGCCAACCCGACAGGGAATCTCTACACCTTC
few TRBJ2-7 NA TRBV29-1 CSVGGAVVDEQYF TGCAGCGTTGGCGGGGCCGTAGTAGACGAGCAGTACTTC
NA TRBJ1-1 NA TRBV25-1 CASRIDSSRTEAFF TGTGCCAGCAGGATAGACAGTTCTCGCACTGAAGCTTTCTTT
NA TRBJ2-3 TRBD1 TRBV11-3 CASSLGGQGPTDTQYF TGTGCCAGCAGCTTAGGGGGACAGGGTCCCACAGATACGCAGTATTTT
once TRBJ2-2 NA TRBV5-8 CASSLLGQSTGELFF TGTGCCAGCAGCTTGTTAGGACAGTCCACCGGGGAGCTGTTTTTT
NA TRBJ1-5 NA TRBV9 CASSDLTPPGTTYRNQPQHF TGTGCCAGCAGCGACCTAACCCCCCCTGGGACAACTTACCGCAATCAGCCCCAGCATTTT
NA TRBJ2-2 TRBD1 TRBV2 CASHPGQGTTGELFF TGTGCCAGCCATCCGGGACAGGGGACGACCGGGGAGCTGTTTTTT
NA TRBJ1-2 TRBD1 TRBV5-6 CASRKQGDFNYGYTF TGTGCCAGCAGGAAACAGGGGGATTTTAACTATGGCTACACCTTC
NA TRBJ2-3 NA TRBV10-3 CATSNEGAGLADTQYF TGTGCCACCTCTAACGAAGGGGCGGGGTTGGCAGATACGCAGTATTTT
NA TRBJ1-1 NA TRBV7-2 CASSLVLNTEAFF TGTGCCAGCAGCTTGGTCCTGAACACTGAAGCTTTCTTT
NA TRBJ1-2 NA TRBV6-2/TRBV6-3 CASSWTGFSAGYTF TGTGCCAGCAGTTGGACGGGGTTCTCGGCTGGCTACACCTTC
NA TRBJ1-1 NA TRBV5-1 CASSSGPANTEAFF TGCGCCAGCAGCTCTGGACCGGCGAACACTGAAGCTTTCTTT
NA TRBJ2-5 NA TRBV12-3/TRBV12-4 CASRLKETQYF TGTGCCAGCAGGCTAAAGGAGACCCAGTACTTC
NA TRBJ1-1 NA TRBV18 CASSPGIGRNTEAFF TGTGCCAGCTCACCAGGGATAGGGCGGAACACTGAAGCTTTCTTT
few TRBJ1-2 NA TRBV29-1 CSVASLVKGGYGYTF TGCAGCGTTGCCTCGCTAGTAAAAGGAGGCTATGGCTACACCTTC
NA TRBJ1-2 NA TRBV30 CAWSVPGPNYGYTF TGTGCCTGGAGTGTACCGGGACCTAACTATGGCTACACCTTC
NA TRBJ1-3 TRBD1 TRBV7-7 CASSVSGTGGTIYF TGTGCCAGCAGCGTCTCCGGGACAGGGGGTACCATATATTTT
NA TRBJ1-1 TRBD1 TRBV6-6 CASSPTQGQGRTEAFF TGTGCCAGCAGTCCCACCCAAGGACAGGGTCGAACTGAAGCTTTCTTT
NA TRBJ2-7 NA TRBV2 CASQTGTSSSYEQYF TGTGCCAGCCAAACCGGGACATCCTCCTCCTACGAGCAGTACTTC
NA TRBJ2-7 TRBD2 TRBV6-1 CASSAAGGPYEQYF TGTGCCAGCAGTGCAGCGGGAGGGCCGTACGAGCAGTACTTC
NA TRBJ1-1 TRBD1 TRBV4-1 CASSQGDRERTEAFF TGCGCCAGCAGCCAAGGGGACAGGGAAAGGACTGAAGCTTTCTTT
NA TRBJ1-3 NA TRBV30 CAWSPTDRGSGNTIYF TGTGCCTGGAGTCCCACGGACCGCGGCTCTGGAAACACCATATATTTT
NA TRBJ2-1 NA TRBV7-9 CASSSPLDSGSYNEQFF TGTGCCAGCAGCTCCCCCCTTGACAGCGGCTCCTACAATGAGCAGTTCTTC